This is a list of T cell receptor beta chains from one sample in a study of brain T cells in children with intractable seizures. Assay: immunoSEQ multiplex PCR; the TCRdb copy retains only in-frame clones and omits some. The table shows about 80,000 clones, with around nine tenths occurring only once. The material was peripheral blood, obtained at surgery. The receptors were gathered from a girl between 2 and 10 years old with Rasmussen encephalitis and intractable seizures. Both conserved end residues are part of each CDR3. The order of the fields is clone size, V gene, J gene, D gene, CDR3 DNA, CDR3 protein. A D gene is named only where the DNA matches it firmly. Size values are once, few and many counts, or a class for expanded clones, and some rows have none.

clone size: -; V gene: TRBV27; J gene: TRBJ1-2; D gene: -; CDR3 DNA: TGTGCCAGCGGACCGAAAGCTAACTATGGCTACACCTTC; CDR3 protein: CASGPKANYGYTF
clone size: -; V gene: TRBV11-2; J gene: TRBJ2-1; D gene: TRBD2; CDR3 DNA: TGTGCCAGCAGCTTTGTCCTAGCGGGAGTGGATAGCGCCTACAATGAGCAGTTCTTC; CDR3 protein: CASSFVLAGVDSAYNEQFF
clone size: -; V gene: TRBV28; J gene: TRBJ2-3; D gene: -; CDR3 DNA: TGTGCCAGCAGTTTGGGGGGGCCTTCAGATACGCAGTATTTT; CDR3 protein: CASSLGGPSDTQYF
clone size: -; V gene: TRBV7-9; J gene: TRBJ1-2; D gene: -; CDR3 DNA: TGTGCCAGCAGCCTCCTAGGGTCGTCGTGGGCCGGGGATGGCTACACCTTC; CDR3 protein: CASSLLGSSWAGDGYTF
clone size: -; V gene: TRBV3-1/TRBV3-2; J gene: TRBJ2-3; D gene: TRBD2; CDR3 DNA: TGTGCCAGCAGCCAAGAAAGAGGAGCGGGGGGTAGCACAGATACGCAGTATTTT; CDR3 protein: CASSQERGAGGSTDTQYF
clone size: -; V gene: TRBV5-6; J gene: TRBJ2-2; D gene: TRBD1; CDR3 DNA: TGTGCCAGCAGCCGACCGGGACAGTCGAACACCGGGGAGCTGTTTTTT; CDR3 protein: CASSRPGQSNTGELFF
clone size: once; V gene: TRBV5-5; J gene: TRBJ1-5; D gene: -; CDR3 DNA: TGTGCCAGCAGCTCCGGACAGAACAGCAATCAGCCCCAGCATTTT; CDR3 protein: CASSSGQNSNQPQHF
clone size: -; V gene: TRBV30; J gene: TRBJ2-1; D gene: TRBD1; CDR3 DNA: TGTGCCTGGAGTGCGGGACAGGCTGAGCAGTTCTTC; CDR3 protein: CAWSAGQAEQFF
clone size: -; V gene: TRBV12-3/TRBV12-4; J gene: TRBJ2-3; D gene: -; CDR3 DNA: TGTGCCAGCAGTTCTCTTAATACGCAGTATTTT; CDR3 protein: CASSSLNTQYF
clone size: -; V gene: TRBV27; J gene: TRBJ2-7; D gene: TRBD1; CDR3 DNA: TGTGCCAGCAGCTCGACCTGGACAGGGGGCTACGAGCAGTACTTC; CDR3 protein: CASSSTWTGGYEQYF
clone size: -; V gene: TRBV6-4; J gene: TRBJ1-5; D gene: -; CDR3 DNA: TGTGCCAGCAGTACGGGTCGTAAAAGGATAGGCAATCAGCCCCAGCATTTT; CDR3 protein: CASSTGRKRIGNQPQHF
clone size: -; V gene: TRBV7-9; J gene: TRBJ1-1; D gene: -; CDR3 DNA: TGTGCCAGCAGTTCCGGGACAAGGAACACTGAAGCTTTCTTT; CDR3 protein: CASSSGTRNTEAFF
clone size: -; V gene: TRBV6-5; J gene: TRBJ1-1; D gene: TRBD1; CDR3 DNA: TGTGCCAGCAGGAAACAGGGGGCCACTGAAGCTTTCTTT; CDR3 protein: CASRKQGATEAFF
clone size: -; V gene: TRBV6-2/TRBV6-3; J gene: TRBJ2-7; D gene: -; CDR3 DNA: TGTGCCAGCAGTCAGGGGCAGCTTTACGAGCAGTACTTC; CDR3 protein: CASSQGQLYEQYF
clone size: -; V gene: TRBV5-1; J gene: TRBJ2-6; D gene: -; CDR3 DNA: TGCGCCAGCAGTGAGGGGCAGGCTGGGGCCAACGTCCTGACTTTC; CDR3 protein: CASSEGQAGANVLTF
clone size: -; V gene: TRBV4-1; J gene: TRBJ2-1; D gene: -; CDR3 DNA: TGCGCCAGCAGCCAAGATCGGAGTATAGCCTACAATGAGCAGTTCTTC; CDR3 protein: CASSQDRSIAYNEQFF
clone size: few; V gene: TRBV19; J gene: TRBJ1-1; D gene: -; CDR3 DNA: TGTGCCAGTAGTATAGCCGTGAACACTGAAGCTTTCTTT; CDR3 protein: CASSIAVNTEAFF
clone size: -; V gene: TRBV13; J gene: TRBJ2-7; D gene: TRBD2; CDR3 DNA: TGTGCCAGCAGCCCGACCGGGACTAGCGGCTACGAGCAGTACTTC; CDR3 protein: CASSPTGTSGYEQYF
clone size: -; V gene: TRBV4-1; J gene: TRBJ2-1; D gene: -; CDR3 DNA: TGCGCCAGCAGTCCTATCGACACGCTCAATGAGCAGTTCTTC; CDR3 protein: CASSPIDTLNEQFF
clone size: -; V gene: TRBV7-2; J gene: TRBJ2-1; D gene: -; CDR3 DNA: TGTGCCAGCAGCTTTCCTAGCGGGACAGGTGGAAATGAGCAGTTCTTC; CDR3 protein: CASSFPSGTGGNEQFF
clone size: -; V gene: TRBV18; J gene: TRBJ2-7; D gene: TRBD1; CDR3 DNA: TGTGCCAGCTCACCTCCAGGGGGCAGCTACGAGCAGTACTTC; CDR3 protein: CASSPPGGSYEQYF
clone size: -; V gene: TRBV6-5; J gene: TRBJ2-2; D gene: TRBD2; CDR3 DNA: TGTGCCAGCAGTTATGCAGCGGGGGACACCGGGGAGCTGTTTTTT; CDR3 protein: CASSYAAGDTGELFF
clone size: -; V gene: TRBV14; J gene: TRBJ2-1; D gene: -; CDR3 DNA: TGTGCCAGCAGAATCGGCAGCAATGAGCAGTTCTTC; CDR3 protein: CASRIGSNEQFF
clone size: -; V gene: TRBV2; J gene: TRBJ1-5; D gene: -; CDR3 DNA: TGTGCCAGCAAGCACAGGGAAGACCAGCCCCAGCATTTT; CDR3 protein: CASKHREDQPQHF
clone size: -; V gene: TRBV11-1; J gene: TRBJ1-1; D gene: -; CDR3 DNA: TGTGCCAGCATGGGTCCTGGGACTGAAGCTTTCTTT; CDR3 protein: CASMGPGTEAFF
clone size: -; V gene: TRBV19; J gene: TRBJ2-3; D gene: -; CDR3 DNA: TGTGCCAGTGGATGGGGGAGCGTATCTAGCACAGATACGCAGTATTTT; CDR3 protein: CASGWGSVSSTDTQYF
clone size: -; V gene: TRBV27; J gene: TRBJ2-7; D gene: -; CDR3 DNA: TGTGCCAGCAGTTTGGGGCATCCTAGCTCCTACGAGCAGTACTTC; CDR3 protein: CASSLGHPSSYEQYF
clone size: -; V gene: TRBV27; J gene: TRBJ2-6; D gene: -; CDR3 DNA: TGTGCCAGCAGTTTCCGTGGCTCTGGGGCCAACGTCCTGACTTTC; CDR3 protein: CASSFRGSGANVLTF
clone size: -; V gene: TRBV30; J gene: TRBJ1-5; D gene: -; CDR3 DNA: TGTGCCTGGAGTGATAGGGGAAACGGTCAGCCCCAGCATTTT; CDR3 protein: CAWSDRGNGQPQHF
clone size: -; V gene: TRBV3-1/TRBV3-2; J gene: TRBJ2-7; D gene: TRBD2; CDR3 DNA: TGTGCCAGCAGCCCACTAGCGGACAATAAGCAGTACTTC; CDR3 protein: CASSPLADNKQYF
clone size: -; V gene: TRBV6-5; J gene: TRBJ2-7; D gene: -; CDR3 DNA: TGTGCCAGCAGTCGTGATAGGGGGGGGGCCTACGAGCAGTACTTC; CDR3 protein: CASSRDRGGAYEQYF
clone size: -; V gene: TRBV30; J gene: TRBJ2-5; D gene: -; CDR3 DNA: TGTGCCTGGACAGGGCAAGAGACCCAGTACTTC; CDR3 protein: CAWTGQETQYF
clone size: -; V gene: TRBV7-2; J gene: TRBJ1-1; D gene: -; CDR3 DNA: TGTGCCAGCAGCCGGACCGGGAACACTGAAGCTTTCTTT; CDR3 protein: CASSRTGNTEAFF
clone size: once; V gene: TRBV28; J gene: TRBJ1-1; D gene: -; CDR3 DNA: TGTGCCAGCAGGCTAGCCGGAGTACCAGGGAACACTGAAGCTTTCTTT; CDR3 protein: CASRLAGVPGNTEAFF
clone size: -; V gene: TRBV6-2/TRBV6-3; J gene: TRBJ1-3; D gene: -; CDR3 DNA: TGTGCCAGCAGTTACTCGGGAAACACCATATATTTT; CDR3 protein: CASSYSGNTIYF
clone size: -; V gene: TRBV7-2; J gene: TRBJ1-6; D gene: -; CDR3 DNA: TGTGCCAGCAGCTTAAGTACAGCCAATTCACCCCTCCACTTT; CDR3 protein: CASSLSTANSPLHF
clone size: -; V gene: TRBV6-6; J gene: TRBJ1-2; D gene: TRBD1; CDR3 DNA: TGTGCCAGCAGTTCGGACAGGGTCGGTGGCTACACCTTC; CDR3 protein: CASSSDRVGGYTF
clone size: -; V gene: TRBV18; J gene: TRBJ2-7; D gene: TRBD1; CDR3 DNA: TGTGCCAGCTCACCAAAAGTCACCGGGACAGGGGACTACGAGCAGTACTTC; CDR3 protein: CASSPKVTGTGDYEQYF
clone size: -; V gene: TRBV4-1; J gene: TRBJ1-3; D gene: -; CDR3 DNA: TGCGCCAGCAGCCTTACAAGGTACTTCAATGGATTCGGCCTAAACACCATATATTTT; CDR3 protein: CASSLTRYFNGFGLNTIYF
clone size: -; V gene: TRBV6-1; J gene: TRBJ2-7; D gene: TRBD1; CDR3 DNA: TGTGCCAGCAGTGGAAATCCGGGACAGAGGAGCTCCTACGAGCAGTACTTC; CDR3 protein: CASSGNPGQRSSYEQYF
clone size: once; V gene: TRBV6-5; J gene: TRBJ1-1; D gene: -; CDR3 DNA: TGTGCCAGCAGCCTGTATACTGAAGCTTTCTTT; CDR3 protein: CASSLYTEAFF
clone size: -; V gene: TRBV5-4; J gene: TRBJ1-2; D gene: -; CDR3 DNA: TGTGCCAGCAGCTTGGCGGGGCCCCTCCGTGGCTACACCTTC; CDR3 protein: CASSLAGPLRGYTF
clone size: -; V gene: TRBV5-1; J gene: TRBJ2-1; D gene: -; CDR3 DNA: TGCGCCAGCGCCCCAGGGGTGACCTCCTACAATGAGCAGTTCTTC; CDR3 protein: CASAPGVTSYNEQFF
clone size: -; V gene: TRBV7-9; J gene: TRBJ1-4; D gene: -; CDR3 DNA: TGTGCCAGCAGCCCCCAGGGTGTTACTAATGAAAAACTGTTTTTT; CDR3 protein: CASSPQGVTNEKLFF
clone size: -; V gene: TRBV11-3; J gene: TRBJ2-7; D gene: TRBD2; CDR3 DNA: TGTGCCAGCAGCTTCACGTTGGGGACTAGTTCCTACGAGCAGTACTTC; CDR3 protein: CASSFTLGTSSYEQYF
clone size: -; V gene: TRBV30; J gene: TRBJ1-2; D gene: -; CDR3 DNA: TGTGCCTGGAGTGTAGCAGGGGTCTATGGCTACACCTTC; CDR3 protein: CAWSVAGVYGYTF
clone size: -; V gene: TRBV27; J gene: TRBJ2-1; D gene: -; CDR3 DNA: TGTGCCAGCAGTTTTTTAGGAGTCAATGAGCAGTTCTTC; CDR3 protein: CASSFLGVNEQFF
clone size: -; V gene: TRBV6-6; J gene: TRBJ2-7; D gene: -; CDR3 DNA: TGTGCCAGCAGTTACAGGGAGAGTGGGACCTACGAGCAGTACTTC; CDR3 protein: CASSYRESGTYEQYF
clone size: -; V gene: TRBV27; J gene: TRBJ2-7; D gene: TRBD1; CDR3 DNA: TGTGCCAGCAGTTTATTAGGGACAGGACCCTACGAGCAGTACTTC; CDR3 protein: CASSLLGTGPYEQYF
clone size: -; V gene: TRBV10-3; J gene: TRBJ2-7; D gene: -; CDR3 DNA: TGTGCCATCAGTGAGGTGGGCCAACGCTACGAGCAGTACTTC; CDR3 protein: CAISEVGQRYEQYF
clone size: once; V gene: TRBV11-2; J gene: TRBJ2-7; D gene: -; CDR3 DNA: TGTGCCAGCAGCTTGAACAGGGAGAAAGGCGAGCAGTACTTC; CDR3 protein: CASSLNREKGEQYF
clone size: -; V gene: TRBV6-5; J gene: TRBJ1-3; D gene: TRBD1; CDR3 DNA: TGTGCCAGCAGTCACAGGGGTGGAAACACCATATATTTT; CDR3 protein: CASSHRGGNTIYF
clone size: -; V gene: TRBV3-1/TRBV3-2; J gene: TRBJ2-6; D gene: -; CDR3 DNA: TGTGCCAGCAGCCAAGATCTGGGGGCGTCTGGGGCCAACGTCCTGACTTTC; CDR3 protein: CASSQDLGASGANVLTF
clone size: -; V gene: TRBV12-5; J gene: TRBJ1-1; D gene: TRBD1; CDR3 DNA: TGTGCTAGTGGTTTGGCCGCCGGGACAGGGGTTACTGAAGCTTTCTTT; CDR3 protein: CASGLAAGTGVTEAFF